The clone carrying this T cell receptor beta chain was observed a handful of times. The CDR3 sequence is 19 residues long. Germline values: CDR1 KGHDR, CDR2 SFDVKD. V was cut by 1 base and J by 6 bases, with 25 bases left in between. This record belongs to a study of T-cell memory formation after mild COVID-19. Each CDR3 protein gets one entry after TCRdb re-called the 5' RACE reads with MiXCR. The table lists approximately 60,000 distinct CDR3 sequences, over 7.5% of them singletons. The sequenced sample was PBMCs or a T cell subset sorted from them (not recorded which). The origin of this receptor is a man younger than 30 who had mild COVID-19 (a few samples of this study predate the infection). Cell type and time point are not known. The chain recombines TRBV24-1 with TRBJ2-3; D not certain. The CDR3 loop is CATSDFGTGYSSTADTQYF. CDR3 DNA: TGTGCCACCAGTGATTTTGGAACGGGTTACTCTTCCACGGCGGATACGCAGTATTTT.